This TCR beta chain was observed in a study of graft-versus-host responses after intestinal transplantation. Across the whole study: Recipients were all induced with anti-thymocyte globulin, then given tacrolimus and steroids for around three years.

About this clone: The antigen remains undetermined.

V shed 4 bases and J 3 bases; nucleotides not matched to a gene: 3. The CDR3 runs to 13 residues. Per the germline V gene, CDR1 is MNHEY and CDR2 is SMNVEV (reference sequence). Clones were sequenced by immunoSEQ multiplex PCR, and TCRdb holds only the in-frame ones, with some missing. The sample records about 120,000 clones, around 95% being singletons. The sequenced sample was unstimulated CD8+ T cells sorted from spleen or lymph node cells, obtained before intestinal transplant. This receptor was identified in a human donor who received an intestinal transplant. This chain links TRBV27 with TRBJ2-7; 7 bases align to TRBD2. CDR3 DNA sequence: TGTGCCAGCAGTTCGAGCGGGGTCTACGAGCAGTACTTC. Amino acids: CASSSSGVYEQYF.